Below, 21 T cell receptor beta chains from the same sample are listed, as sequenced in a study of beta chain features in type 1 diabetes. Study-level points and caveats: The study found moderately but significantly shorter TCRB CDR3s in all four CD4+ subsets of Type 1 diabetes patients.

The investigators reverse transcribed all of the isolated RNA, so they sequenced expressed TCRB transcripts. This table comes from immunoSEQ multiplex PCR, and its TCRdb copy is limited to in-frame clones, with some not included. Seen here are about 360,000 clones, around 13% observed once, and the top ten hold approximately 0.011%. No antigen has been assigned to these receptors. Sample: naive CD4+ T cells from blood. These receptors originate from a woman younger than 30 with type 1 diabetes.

CDR3 DNA sequence: TGTGCTAGTGGTGTGGACAGAAACACTGAAGCTTTCTTT. Encoded protein: CASGVDRNTEAFF. The V gene is TRBV12-5, the J gene TRBJ1-1, with D perhaps TRBD1 (6 bases). This CDR3 is built from 13 residues. CDR1 is LGHNT and CDR2 is FRNRAP in the germline V gene. V was clipped by 5 bases and J by 2 bases, with 9 bases between them. The variable domain in full, completed from reference TRBV12-5 and TRBJ1-1, reads DARVTQTPRHKVTEMGQEVTMRCQPILGHNTVFWYRQTMMQGLELLAYFRNRAPLDDSGMPKDRFSAEMPDATLATLKIQPSEPRDSAVYFCASGVDRNTEAFFGQGTRLTVV.

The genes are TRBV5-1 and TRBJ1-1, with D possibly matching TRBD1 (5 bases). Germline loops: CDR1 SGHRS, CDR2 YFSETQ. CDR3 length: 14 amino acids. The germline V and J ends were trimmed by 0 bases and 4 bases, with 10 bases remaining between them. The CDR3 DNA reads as TGCGCCAGCAGCTTGGAAGTACAGGCCACTGAAGCTTTCTTT. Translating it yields CASSLEVQATEAFF.

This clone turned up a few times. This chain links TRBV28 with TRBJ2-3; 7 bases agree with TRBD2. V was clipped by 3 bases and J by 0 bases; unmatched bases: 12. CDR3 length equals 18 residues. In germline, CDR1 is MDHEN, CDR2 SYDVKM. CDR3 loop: CASSLGGGGFLSTDTQYF. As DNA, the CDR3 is TGTGCCAGCAGTTTGGGGGGGGGAGGTTTCCTTAGCACAGATACGCAGTATTTT. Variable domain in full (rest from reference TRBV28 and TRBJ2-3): DVKVTQSSRYLVKRTGEKVFLECVQDMDHENMFWYRQDPGLGLRLIYFSYDVKMKEKGDIPEGYSVSREKKERFSLILESASTNQTSMYLCASSLGGGGFLSTDTQYFGPGTRLTVL.

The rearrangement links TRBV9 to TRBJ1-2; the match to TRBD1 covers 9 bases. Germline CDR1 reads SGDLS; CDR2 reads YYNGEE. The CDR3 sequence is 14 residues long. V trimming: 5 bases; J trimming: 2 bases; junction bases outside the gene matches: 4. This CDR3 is CASSSGTGNYGYTF. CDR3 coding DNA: TGTGCCAGCAGTTCCGGGACAGGGAACTATGGCTACACCTTC.

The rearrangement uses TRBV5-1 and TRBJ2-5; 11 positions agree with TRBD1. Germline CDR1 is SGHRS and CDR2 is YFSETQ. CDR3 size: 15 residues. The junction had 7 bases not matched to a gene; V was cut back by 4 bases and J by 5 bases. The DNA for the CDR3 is TGCGCCAGCAGCCGGACAGGGGGCTACCGGGAGACCCAGTACTTC. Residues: CASSRTGGYRETQYF. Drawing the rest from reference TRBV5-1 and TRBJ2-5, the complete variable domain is KAGVTQTPRYLIKTRGQQVTLSCSPISGHRSVSWYQQTPGQGLQFLFEYFSETQRNKGNFPGRFSGRQFSNSRSEMNVSTLELGDSALYLCASSRTGGYRETQYFGPGTRLLVL.

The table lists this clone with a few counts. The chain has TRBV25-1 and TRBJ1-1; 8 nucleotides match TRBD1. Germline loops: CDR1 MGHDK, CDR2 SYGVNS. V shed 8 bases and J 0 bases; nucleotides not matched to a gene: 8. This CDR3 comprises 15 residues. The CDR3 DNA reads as TGTGCCAGCGTCCCAAGGACAGGGATGAACACTGAAGCTTTCTTT. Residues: CASVPRTGMNTEAFF.

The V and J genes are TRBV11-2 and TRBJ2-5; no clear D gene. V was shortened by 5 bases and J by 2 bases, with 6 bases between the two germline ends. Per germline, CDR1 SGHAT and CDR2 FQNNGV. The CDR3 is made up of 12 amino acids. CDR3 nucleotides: TGTGCCAGCAGCCGTTCGCAAGAGACCCAGTACTTC. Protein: CASSRSQETQYF. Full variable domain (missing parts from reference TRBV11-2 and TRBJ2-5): EAGVAQSPRYKIIEKRQSVAFWCNPISGHATLYWYQQILGQGPKLLIQFQNNGVVDDSQLPKDRFSAERLKGVDSTLKIQPAKLEDSAVYLCASSRSQETQYFGPGTRLLVL.

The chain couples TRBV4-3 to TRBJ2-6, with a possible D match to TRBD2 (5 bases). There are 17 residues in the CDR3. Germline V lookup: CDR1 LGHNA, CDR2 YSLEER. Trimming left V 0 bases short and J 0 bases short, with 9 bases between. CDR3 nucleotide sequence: TGCGCCAGCAGCCAAGATCACGCGGGCTCTGGGGCCAACGTCCTGACTTTC. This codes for CASSQDHAGSGANVLTF.

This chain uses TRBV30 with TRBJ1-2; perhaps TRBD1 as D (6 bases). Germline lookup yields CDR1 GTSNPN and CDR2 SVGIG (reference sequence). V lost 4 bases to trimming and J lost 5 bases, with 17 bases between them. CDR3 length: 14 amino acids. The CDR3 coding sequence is TGTGCCTGGACTCCGGGACACGGAGGATATGGCTACACCTTC. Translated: CAWTPGHGGYGYTF.

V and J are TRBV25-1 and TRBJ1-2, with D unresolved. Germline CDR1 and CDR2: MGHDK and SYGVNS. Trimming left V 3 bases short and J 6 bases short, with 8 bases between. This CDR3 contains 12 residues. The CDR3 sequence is CASSEFAHGYTF. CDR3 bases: TGTGCCAGCAGTGAGTTTGCGCATGGCTACACCTTC.

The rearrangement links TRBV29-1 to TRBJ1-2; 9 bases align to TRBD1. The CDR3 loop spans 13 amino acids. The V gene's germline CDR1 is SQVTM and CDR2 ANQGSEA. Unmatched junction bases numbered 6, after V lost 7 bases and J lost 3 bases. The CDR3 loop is CSARGQGYYGYTF. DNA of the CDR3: TGCAGCGCCAGAGGACAGGGGTACTATGGCTACACCTTC.

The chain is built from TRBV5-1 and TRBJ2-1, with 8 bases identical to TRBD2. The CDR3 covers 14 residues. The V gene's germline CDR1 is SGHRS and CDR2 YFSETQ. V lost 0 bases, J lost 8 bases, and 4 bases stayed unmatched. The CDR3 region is CASSLARGGDEQFF. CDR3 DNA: TGCGCCAGCAGCTTGGCCCGGGGGGGGGATGAGCAGTTCTTC.

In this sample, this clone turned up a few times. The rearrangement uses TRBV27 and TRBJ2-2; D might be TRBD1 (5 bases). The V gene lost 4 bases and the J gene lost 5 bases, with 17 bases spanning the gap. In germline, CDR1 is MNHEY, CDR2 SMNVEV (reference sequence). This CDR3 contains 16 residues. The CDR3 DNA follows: TGTGCCAGCAGTTCGGAAGGGGTTAAGTGGACCGGGGAGCTGTTTTTT. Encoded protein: CASSSEGVKWTGELFF.

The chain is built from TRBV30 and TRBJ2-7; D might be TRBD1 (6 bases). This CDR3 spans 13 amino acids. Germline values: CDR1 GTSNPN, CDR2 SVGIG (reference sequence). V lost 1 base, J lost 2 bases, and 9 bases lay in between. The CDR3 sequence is CAWSGQGTYEQYF. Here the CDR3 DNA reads TGTGCCTGGAGTGGGCAGGGGACCTACGAGCAGTACTTC.

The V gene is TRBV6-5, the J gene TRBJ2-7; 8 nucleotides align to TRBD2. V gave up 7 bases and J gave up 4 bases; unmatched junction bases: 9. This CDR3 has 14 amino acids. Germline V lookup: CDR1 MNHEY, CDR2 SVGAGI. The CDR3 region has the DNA TGTGCCAGCAAGCAGAGCGGGAGTTCTTACGAGCAGTACTTC. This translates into CASKQSGSSYEQYF.

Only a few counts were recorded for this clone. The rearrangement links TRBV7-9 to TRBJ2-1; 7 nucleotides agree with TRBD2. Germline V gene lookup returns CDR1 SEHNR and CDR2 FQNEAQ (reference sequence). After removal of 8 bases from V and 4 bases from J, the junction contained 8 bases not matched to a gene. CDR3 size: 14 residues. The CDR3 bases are TGTGCCAGCTCCAAGGACGGGGGGTACAATGAGCAGTTCTTC. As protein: CASSKDGGYNEQFF.

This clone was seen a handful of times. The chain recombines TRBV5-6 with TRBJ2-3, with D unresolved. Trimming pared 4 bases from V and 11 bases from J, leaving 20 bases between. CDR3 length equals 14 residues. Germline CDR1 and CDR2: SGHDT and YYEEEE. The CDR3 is CASSTYTVNLLQYF. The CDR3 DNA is TGTGCCAGCAGCACCTATACAGTTAACCTCTTGCAGTATTTT. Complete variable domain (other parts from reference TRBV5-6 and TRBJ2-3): DAGVTQSPTHLIKTRGQQVTLRCSPKSGHDTVSWYQQALGQGPQFIFQYYEEEERQRGNFPDRFSGHQFPNYSSELNVNALLLGDSALYLCASSTYTVNLLQYFGPGTRLTVL.

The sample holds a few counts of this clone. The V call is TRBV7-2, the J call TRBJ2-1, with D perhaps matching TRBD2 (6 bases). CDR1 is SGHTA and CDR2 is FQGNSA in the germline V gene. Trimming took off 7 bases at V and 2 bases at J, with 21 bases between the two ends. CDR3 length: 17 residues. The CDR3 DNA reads TGTGCCAGCACCAAAACGAGGGGCGGGGTTACCTACAATGAGCAGTTCTTC. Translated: CASTKTRGGVTYNEQFF.

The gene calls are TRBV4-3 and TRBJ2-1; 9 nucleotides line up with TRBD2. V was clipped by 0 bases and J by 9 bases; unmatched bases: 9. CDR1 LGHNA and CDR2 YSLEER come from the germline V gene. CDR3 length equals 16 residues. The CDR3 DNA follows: TGCGCCAGCAGCCAAGAAACGGCGGGGGGGTCAGGTGAGCAGTTCTTC. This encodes CASSQETAGGSGEQFF.

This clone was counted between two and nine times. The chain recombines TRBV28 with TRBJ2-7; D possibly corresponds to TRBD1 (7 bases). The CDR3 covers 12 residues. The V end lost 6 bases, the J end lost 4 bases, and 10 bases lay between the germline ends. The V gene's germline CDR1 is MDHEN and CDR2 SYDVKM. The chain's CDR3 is CASRQGGYEQYF. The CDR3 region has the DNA TGTGCCAGCAGGCAGGGGGGATACGAGCAGTACTTC.

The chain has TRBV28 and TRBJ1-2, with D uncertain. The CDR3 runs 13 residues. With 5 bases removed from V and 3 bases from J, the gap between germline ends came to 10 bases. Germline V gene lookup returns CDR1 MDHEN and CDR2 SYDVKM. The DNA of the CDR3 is TGTGCCAGCAGTCCACAGTTACACTATGGCTACACCTTC. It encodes CASSPQLHYGYTF.